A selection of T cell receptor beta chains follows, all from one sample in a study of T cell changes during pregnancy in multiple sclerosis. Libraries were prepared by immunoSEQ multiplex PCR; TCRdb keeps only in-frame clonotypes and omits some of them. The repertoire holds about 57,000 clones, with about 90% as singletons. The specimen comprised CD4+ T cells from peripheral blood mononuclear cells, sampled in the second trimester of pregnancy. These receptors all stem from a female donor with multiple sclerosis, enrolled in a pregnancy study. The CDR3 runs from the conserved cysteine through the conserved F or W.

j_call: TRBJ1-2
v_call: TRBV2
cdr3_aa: CASWEAAHGYTF

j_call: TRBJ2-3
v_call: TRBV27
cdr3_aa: CASSLGGTRTDTQYF

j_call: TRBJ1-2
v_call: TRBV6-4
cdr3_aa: CASSRGQGAGYTF

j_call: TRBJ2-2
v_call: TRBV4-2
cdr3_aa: CASSYQQGANTGELFF

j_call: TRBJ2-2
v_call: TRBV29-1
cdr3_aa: CSVRTSGTGELFF

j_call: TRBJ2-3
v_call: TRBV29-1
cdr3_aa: CSVGLAGATDTQYF

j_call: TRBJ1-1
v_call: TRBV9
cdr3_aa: CASSAASDTEAFF

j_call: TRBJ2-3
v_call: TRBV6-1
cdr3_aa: CASSLRGSTDTQYF

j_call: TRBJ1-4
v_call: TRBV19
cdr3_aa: CASSSRTPSNEKLFF

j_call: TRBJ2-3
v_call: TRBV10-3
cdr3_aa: CAISSDRGTDTQYF

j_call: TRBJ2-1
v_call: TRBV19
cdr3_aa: CASSTRYNEQFF

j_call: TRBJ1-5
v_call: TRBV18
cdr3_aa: CASSPKIQGGQPQHF

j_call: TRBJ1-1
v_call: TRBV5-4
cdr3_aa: CASSSLGTLTEAFF

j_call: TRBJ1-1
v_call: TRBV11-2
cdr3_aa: CASSLRGTANTEAFF

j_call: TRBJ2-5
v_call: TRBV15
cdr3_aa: CATSRDRGQGETQYF

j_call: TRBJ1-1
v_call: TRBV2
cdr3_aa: CASSSWTGWTEAFF

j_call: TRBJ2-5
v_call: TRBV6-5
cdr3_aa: CASKGETQYF

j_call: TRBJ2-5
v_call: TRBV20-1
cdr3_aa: CSADSGETQYF

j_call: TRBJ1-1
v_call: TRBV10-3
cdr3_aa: CAIRGTGNTEAFF

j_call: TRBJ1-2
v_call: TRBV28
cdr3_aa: CASSPVGQGSYGYTF

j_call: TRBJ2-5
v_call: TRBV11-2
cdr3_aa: CASSLELAETQYF

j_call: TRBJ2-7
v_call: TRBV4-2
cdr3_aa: CASSQGLQGPSEQYF

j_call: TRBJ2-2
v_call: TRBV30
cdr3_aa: CAWSVRGLNTGELFF

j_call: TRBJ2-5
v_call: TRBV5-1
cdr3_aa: CASSGLGTSQETQYF

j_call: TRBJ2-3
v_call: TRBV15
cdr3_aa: CATSSILAGWSDTQYF

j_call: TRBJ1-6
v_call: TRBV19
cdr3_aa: CASSIQRGGNSPLHF

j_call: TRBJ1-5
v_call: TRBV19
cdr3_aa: CASSPRQGNQPQHF

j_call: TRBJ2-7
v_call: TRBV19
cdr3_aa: CASGRTGTSGYREQYF

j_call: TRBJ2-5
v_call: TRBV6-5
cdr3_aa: CASSYQAGLVGYF

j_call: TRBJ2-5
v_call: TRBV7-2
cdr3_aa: CASSFSGGQETQYF

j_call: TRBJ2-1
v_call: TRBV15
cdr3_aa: CATSRAGGRTYNEQFF

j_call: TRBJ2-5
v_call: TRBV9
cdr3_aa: CASSVSQGVEGQYF

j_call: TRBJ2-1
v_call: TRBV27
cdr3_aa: CASSLRPGAGDEQFF

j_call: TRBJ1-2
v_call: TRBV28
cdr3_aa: CASQTQTEGYTF

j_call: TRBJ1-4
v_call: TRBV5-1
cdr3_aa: CASSLSQINEKLFF

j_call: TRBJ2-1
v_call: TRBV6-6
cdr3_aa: CASSTDRMYEQFF

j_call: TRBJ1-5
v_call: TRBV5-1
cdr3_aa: CASRLGQGDDQPQHF

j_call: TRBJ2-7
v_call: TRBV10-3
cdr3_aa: CAISLAGGDEQYF

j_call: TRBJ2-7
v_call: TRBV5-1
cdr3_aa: CASSLGQGTHEQYF

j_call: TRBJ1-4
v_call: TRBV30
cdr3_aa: CAWETGSEKLFF

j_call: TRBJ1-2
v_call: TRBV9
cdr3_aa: CASSVDRGESGYTF

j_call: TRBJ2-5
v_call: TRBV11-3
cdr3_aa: CASSSGQGDGETQYF

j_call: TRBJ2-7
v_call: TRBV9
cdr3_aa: CASSVGLAGSYEQYF

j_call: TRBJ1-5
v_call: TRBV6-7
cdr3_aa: CASSYPRVPLLSSNQPQHF

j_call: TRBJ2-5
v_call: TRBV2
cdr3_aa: CASSEGGRTEETQYF

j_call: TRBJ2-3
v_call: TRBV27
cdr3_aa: CASSSPPSGRFADTQYF

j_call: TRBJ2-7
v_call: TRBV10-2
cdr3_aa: CASSESQGTAYEQYF

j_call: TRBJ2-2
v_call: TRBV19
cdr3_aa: CASSIRTGGMNTGELFF

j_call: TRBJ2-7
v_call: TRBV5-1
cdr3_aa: CASSTTGGSYEQYF

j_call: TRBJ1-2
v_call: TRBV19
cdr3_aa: CASSGEGRGPAYYGYTF

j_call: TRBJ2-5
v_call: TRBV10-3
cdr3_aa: CAISGQGETQYF

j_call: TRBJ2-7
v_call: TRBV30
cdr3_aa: CAWAGQGYEQYF

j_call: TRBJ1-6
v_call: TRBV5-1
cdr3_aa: CASRRGQGNSPLHF

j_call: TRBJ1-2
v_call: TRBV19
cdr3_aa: CASTLGRTEKLNYGYTF

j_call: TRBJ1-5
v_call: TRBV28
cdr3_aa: CASSSPGNQPQHF